Below, 23 T cell receptor beta chains from the same sample are listed, as sequenced in a study of blood T cell repertoires in COVID-19. Measured with immunoSEQ multiplex PCR; TCRdb has only the in-frame clones, and not every one. This sample has about 80,000 clones; about 90% occur once, and the top ten carry approximately 5%. The sequencing sample was made of peripheral blood. The source is a woman at least 80 years old with acute or convalescent COVID-19.

The J gene is TRBJ2-1, the V gene TRBV19, with 9 bases fitting TRBD2. Germline CDR1 LNHDA, CDR2 SQIVND (reference sequence). V dropped 6 bases and J dropped 0; count of bases not matched to a gene: 9. This CDR3 comprises 17 residues. The CDR3 sequence is CASSDRLADPSYNEQFF. Written as DNA, the CDR3 is TGTGCCAGTAGCGATCGACTAGCGGATCCCTCCTACAATGAGCAGTTCTTC. Full variable domain (rest looked up from reference TRBV19 and TRBJ2-1): DGGITQSPKYLFRKEGQNVTLSCEQNLNHDAMYWYRQDPGQGLRLIYYSQIVNDFQKGDIAEGYSVSREKKESFPLTVTSAQKNPTAFYLCASSDRLADPSYNEQFFGPGTRLTVL.

This clone appeared a few times. The V call is TRBV7-2, the J call TRBJ1-1; no definite D call. The CDR3 consists of 15 residues. Germline values: CDR1 SGHTA, CDR2 FQGNSA. The ends were cut back, 5 bases at V and 2 bases at J, with 15 bases in the middle. CDR3 residues: CASSRYRKTNTEAFF. The CDR3 DNA is TGTGCCAGCAGCCGGTATCGAAAGACTAACACTGAAGCTTTCTTT.

The chain links TRBV27 to TRBJ1-1; possibly TRBD1 for D (5 bases). Looked up from germline, CDR1 is MNHEY and CDR2 is SMNVEV (reference sequence). V lost 1 base and J 3 bases, leaving 9 bases between the germline ends. The CDR3 is 14 amino acids. This CDR3 is CASSLFPRDTEAFF. CDR3 DNA sequence: TGTGCCAGCAGTTTATTCCCCAGGGACACTGAAGCTTTCTTT.

This clone was picked up a small number of times. This chain links TRBV2 with TRBJ2-5; 10 bases align to TRBD1. V gave up 8 bases and J gave up 5 bases; unmatched junction bases: 5. The CDR3 has 13 amino acids. Germline V gene data show CDR1 as SNHLY and CDR2 as FYNNEI. The CDR3 loop is CASAGQGRETQYF. The CDR3 region has the DNA TGTGCCAGCGCGGGACAGGGGCGGGAGACCCAGTACTTC.

The chain has TRBV5-5 and TRBJ1-3; the D is unclear. Deletions cut 4 bases from V and 6 bases from J, with 17 bases between. In germline, CDR1 is SGHKS, CDR2 YYEKEE (reference sequence). There are 15 residues in the CDR3. The CDR3 DNA sequence: TGTGCCAGCAGCCGGGTTGGAGATTACGAAAACACCATATATTTT. Its protein product is CASSRVGDYENTIYF.

The chain employs TRBV5-4 and TRBJ2-5, with D perhaps matching TRBD2 (7 bases). The germline V gene has CDR1 SGHNT and CDR2 YYREEE (reference sequence). Between the trimmed V and J ends, which lost 6 bases and 2 bases, there was a span of 17 bases. The CDR3 is made up of 15 amino acids. The chain's CDR3 is CASKWGGLAQETQYF. For the CDR3, the DNA is TGTGCCAGCAAGTGGGGGGGCCTAGCGCAAGAGACCCAGTACTTC.

The V gene is TRBV6-5, the J gene TRBJ2-5, with 9 bases identical to TRBD1. The V and J ends lost 0 bases and 2 bases, in that order; junction bases with no gene match: 4. The length of the CDR3 is 16 residues. Looked up from germline, CDR1 is MNHEY and CDR2 is SVGAGI. The CDR3 nucleotides are TGTGCCAGCAGTTACTCGAGGGGACAGGGACAAGAGACCCAGTACTTC. It yields the protein CASSYSRGQGQETQYF.

J is TRBJ2-4 and V is TRBV3-1 (or the pseudogene TRBV3-2); TRBD2 matches at 8 bases. V shed 4 bases, J shed 1 base, and the junction held 12 bases outside the gene matches. CDR3 size: 18 residues. CDR1 and CDR2 (germline): LGHDT, YNNKEL (reference sequence). The CDR3 DNA follows: TGTGCCAGCAGCCCCCTGAAGGGGCGGGAGGAGGCCAAAAACATTCAGTACTTC. The encoded protein is CASSPLKGREEAKNIQYF.

This clone was observed a single time. The rearrangement joins TRBV7-8 to TRBJ1-1; a possible D gene is TRBD1 (6 bases). The CDR3 is 14 amino acids. Germline V gene data show CDR1 as SGHVS and CDR2 as FQNEAQ. Trimming took off 4 bases at V and 0 bases at J, with 9 bases between the two ends. CDR3 nucleotides: TGTGCCAGCAGCTCCGACAGGTTGAACACTGAAGCTTTCTTT. Residues: CASSSDRLNTEAFF.

The chain recombines TRBV12-5 with TRBJ1-1, with 7 bases aligning to TRBD1. V trimming: 1 base; J trimming: 4 bases; junction bases outside the gene matches: 6. The CDR3 is 15 amino acids. The V gene's germline CDR1 is LGHNT and CDR2 FRNRAP. This CDR3 is CASGLAGGLGTEAFF. The CDR3 DNA sequence: TGTGCTAGTGGTTTGGCAGGGGGATTGGGCACTGAAGCTTTCTTT.

The chain uses TRBV2 and TRBJ2-3; D is ambiguous. CDR1 is SNHLY, CDR2 FYNNEI, per germline. The CDR3 extends over 15 amino acids. V lost 10 bases and J 0 bases, leaving 17 bases between the germline ends. The CDR3 nucleotides read TGTGCCATCTTAACTGGGCCCTCTAGCACAGATACGCAGTATTTT. This sequence encodes CAILTGPSSTDTQYF.

The rearrangement links TRBV4-2 to TRBJ2-1, with D unresolved. This CDR3 is built from 13 residues. V lost 4 bases, J lost 5 bases, and 9 bases lay in between. Germline V gene lookup returns CDR1 LGHNA and CDR2 YNFKEQ. The chain's CDR3 is CASSRESDNEQFF. CDR3 DNA: TGTGCCAGCAGCCGAGAGAGTGACAATGAGCAGTTCTTC.

The chain uses TRBV15 and TRBJ2-1; 7 bases agree with TRBD2. CDR1 LNHNV and CDR2 YYDKDF come from the germline V gene (reference sequence). The CDR3 consists of 19 residues. V shed 1 base and J 0 bases; nucleotides not matched to a gene: 12. The CDR3 coding sequence is TGTGCCACCAGCAGAGGGCCGCCTACCGGGGGGAGCTCCTACAATGAGCAGTTCTTC. Protein: CATSRGPPTGGSSYNEQFF.

The J gene is TRBJ1-2, the V gene TRBV19; 7 bases agree with TRBD1. The germline CDR1 and CDR2 sequences are LNHDA and SQIVND (reference sequence). The CDR3 sequence is 16 residues long. V trimming: 5 bases; J trimming: 0 bases; junction bases outside the gene matches: 9. The CDR3 spells CASSPNGGGSNYGYTF. As DNA, the CDR3 is TGTGCCAGTAGTCCGAATGGAGGGGGCTCTAACTATGGCTACACCTTC. The whole variable domain, remainder taken from reference TRBV19 and TRBJ1-2, is DGGITQSPKYLFRKEGQNVTLSCEQNLNHDAMYWYRQDPGQGLRLIYYSQIVNDFQKGDIAEGYSVSREKKESFPLTVTSAQKNPTAFYLCASSPNGGGSNYGYTFGSGTRLTVV.

The chain uses TRBV30 and TRBJ2-7, with a weak D call TRBD2 (6 bases). Germline V CDR1 and CDR2: GTSNPN, SVGIG (reference sequence). The CDR3 has 13 residues. The V end lost 0 bases, the J end lost 4 bases, and 10 bases lay between the germline ends. For the CDR3, the DNA is TGTGCCTGGAGTGTAGGCGGGAATTACGAGCAGTACTTC. Its protein is CAWSVGGNYEQYF.

The V gene is TRBV5-4, the J gene TRBJ2-3; D is unclear. Germline-derived CDR1 and CDR2 are SGHNT and YYREEE (reference sequence). This CDR3 region has 15 residues. The germline V and J ends were trimmed by 0 bases and 2 bases, with 10 bases remaining between them. CDR3 DNA sequence: TGTGCCAGCAGCTTGGGATCACATCCCACAGATACGCAGTATTTT. Encoded protein: CASSLGSHPTDTQYF. Filled out from reference TRBV5-4 and TRBJ2-3, the complete variable domain reads ETGVTQSPTHLIKTRGQQVTLRCSSQSGHNTVSWYQQALGQGPQFIFQYYREEENGRGNFPPRFSGLQFPNYSSELNVNALELDDSALYLCASSLGSHPTDTQYFGPGTRLTVL.

The J gene is TRBJ2-1, the V gene TRBV5-8; 8 bases are a match to TRBD2. The CDR3 is 16 residues long. Germline CDR1 is SGHTS and CDR2 is YDEGEE. The V segment lost 6 bases and the J segment 0 bases; nucleotides outside the gene matches: 8. CDR3 sequence (DNA): TGTGCCAGCACCCCCCGTCGGGGGGGCTCCTACAATGAGCAGTTCTTC. Translation gives CASTPRRGGSYNEQFF.

This chain joins TRBV7-9 and TRBJ2-5; 7 nucleotides match TRBD2. CDR3 length: 17 amino acids. Trimming cost V 0 bases and J 1 base; bases outside gene matches: 8. The germline V gene has CDR1 SEHNR and CDR2 FQNEAQ (reference sequence). CDR3 nucleotide sequence: TGTGCCAGCAGCTTAGCCACGGGTAGCGGGTCCCAAGAGACCCAGTACTTC. Translating it yields CASSLATGSGSQETQYF. Full variable domain (missing parts from reference TRBV7-9 and TRBJ2-5): DTGVSQNPRHKITKRGQNVTFRCDPISEHNRLYWYRQTLGQGPEFLTYFQNEAQLEKSRLLSDRFSAERPKGSFSTLEIQRTEQGDSAMYLCASSLATGSGSQETQYFGPGTRLLVL.

The chain carries TRBV2 and TRBJ2-5; D is undetermined. The ends were cut back, 7 bases at V and 5 bases at J, with 5 bases in the middle. This CDR3 has 10 amino acids. Germline V CDR1 and CDR2: SNHLY, FYNNEI. The CDR3 loop reads CASTLETQYF. CDR3 sequence (DNA): TGTGCCAGCACCCTGGAGACCCAGTACTTC.

The chain recombines TRBV7-8 with TRBJ2-1; no firm D call. This CDR3 has 17 residues. The V end lost 4 bases, the J end lost 0 bases, and 16 bases lay between the germline ends. Germline V gene data show CDR1 as SGHVS and CDR2 as FQNEAQ. The CDR3 here is CASSSPRGSPSYNEQFF. For the CDR3, the DNA is TGTGCCAGCAGCTCCCCCCGCGGCAGCCCCTCCTACAATGAGCAGTTCTTC.

The V call is TRBV7-8, the J call TRBJ2-5; D gene ambiguous. The CDR3 is made up of 14 amino acids. CDR1 and CDR2 from the germline V gene are SGHVS and FQNEAQ. Trimming removed 1 base at V and 5 bases at J, with 11 bases between. CDR3 nucleotide sequence: TGTGCCAGCAGCTTAGTGTTACTTCTGGAGACCCAGTACTTC. The encoded protein is CASSLVLLLETQYF.

The chain couples TRBV2 to TRBJ1-6; a possible D gene is TRBD1 (5 bases). Per germline, CDR1 SNHLY and CDR2 FYNNEI. This CDR3 is 14 amino acids long. Trimming shortened V by 4 bases and J by 8 bases, and 12 bases separated the two germline ends. CDR3 region: CASSARGGDSPLHF. The CDR3 DNA reads as TGTGCCAGCAGTGCGAGGGGAGGCGATTCACCCCTCCACTTT.

The gene calls are TRBV3-1 (or the pseudogene TRBV3-2) and TRBJ2-7; 7 bases fit TRBD1. V lost 4 bases and J lost 4; bases outside the gene matches: 10. The CDR3 runs 15 residues. Germline CDR1 LGHDT, CDR2 YNNKEL (reference sequence). CDR3 sequence reads: CASSPDLTGIYEQYF. DNA for the CDR3: TGTGCCAGCAGCCCAGATTTGACAGGGATTTACGAGCAGTACTTC.